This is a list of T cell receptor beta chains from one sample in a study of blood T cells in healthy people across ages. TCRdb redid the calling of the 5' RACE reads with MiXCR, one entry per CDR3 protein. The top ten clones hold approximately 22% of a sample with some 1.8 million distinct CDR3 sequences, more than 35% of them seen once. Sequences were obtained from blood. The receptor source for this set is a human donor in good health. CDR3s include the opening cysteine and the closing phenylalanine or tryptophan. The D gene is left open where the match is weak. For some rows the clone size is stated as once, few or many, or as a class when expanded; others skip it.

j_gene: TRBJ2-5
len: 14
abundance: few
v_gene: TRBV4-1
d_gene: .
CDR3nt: TGCGCCAGCAGCCAAGACGCTCTGATGAAGACCCAGTACTTC
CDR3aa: CASSQDALMKTQYF

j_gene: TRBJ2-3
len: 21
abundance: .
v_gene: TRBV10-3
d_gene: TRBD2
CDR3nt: TGTGCCATCAGTGAGTCCACGAGAAGCGGGGGGGCAGCGGGAAGCACAGATACGCAGTATTTT
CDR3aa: CAISESTRSGGAAGSTDTQYF

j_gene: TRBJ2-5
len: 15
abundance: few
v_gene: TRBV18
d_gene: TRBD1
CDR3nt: TGTGCCAGCTCACCCGGACAGGGTGAGGTGGAGACCCAGTACTTC
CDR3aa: CASSPGQGEVETQYF

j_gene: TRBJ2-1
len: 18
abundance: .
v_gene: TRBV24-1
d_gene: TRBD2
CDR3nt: TGTGCCACCAGTGATTTGCGAGTTGGACTAGCGGGGAGCAATGAGCAGTTCTTC
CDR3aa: CATSDLRVGLAGSNEQFF

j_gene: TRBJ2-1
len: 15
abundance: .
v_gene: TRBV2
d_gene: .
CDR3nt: TGTGCCAGCAGTTTCTTAGCAAGCGGCTACAATGAGCAGTTCTTC
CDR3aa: CASSFLASGYNEQFF

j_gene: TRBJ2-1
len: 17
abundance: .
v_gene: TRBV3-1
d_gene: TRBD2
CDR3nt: TGTGCCAGCAGCCAAGATCTACCGGGGGGCTCCTACAATGAGCAGTTCTTC
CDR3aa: CASSQDLPGGSYNEQFF

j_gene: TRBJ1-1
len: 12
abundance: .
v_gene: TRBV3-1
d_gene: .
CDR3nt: TGTGCCAGCAGCCAAGCGGAAAGAAGAGCTTTCTTT
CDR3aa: CASSQAERRAFF

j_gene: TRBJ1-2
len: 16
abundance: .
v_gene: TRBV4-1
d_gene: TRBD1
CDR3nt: TGCGCCGGCAGCCATCTCGACAGGGCCGTTAACAATGGCTACACCTTC
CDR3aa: CAGSHLDRAVNNGYTF

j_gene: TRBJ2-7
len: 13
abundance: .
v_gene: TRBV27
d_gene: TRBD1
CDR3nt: TGTGCCAACAGTCGCCAGGGGGCCTACGAGCAGTACTTC
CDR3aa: CANSRQGAYEQYF

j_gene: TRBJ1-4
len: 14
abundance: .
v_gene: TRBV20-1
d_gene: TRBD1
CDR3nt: TGCAGTGCTCACACCGCCGACAGGGTAGGAAAACTGTTTTTT
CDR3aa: CSAHTADRVGKLFF

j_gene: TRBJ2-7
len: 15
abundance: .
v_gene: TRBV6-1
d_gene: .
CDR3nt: TGTGCCAGCAGTGAGCCCGGGACGGCGATCTACGAGCAGTACTTC
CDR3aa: CASSEPGTAIYEQYF

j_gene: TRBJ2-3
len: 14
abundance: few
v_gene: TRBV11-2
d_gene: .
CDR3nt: TGTGCCAGCAGCACGACGGGTAGCACAGATACGCAGTATTTT
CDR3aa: CASSTTGSTDTQYF

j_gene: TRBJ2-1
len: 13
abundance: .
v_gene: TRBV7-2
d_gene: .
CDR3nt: TGTGCCAGCAGCTTTTCGGGGAGAACTGAGCAGTTCTTC
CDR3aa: CASSFSGRTEQFF

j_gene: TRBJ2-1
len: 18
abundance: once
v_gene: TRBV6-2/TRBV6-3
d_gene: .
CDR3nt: TGTGCCAGCAGTTACTCGATTCTAGCTCCAAGCTCCTACAATGAGCAGTTCTTC
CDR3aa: CASSYSILAPSSYNEQFF

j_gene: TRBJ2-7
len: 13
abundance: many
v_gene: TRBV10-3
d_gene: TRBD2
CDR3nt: TGTGCCATCTCGGCTAGCGGGACCTACGAGCAGTACTTC
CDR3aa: CAISASGTYEQYF

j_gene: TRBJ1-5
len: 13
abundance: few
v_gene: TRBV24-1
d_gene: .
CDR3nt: TGTGCCACCAGTGATTTTGGTGATCAGCCCCAGCATTTT
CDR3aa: CATSDFGDQPQHF

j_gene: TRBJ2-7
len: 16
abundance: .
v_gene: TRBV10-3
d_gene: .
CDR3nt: TGTGCCATCAGTGAGTCGATGGGGCGGGCCCGAGACGAGCAGTACTTC
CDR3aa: CAISESMGRARDEQYF

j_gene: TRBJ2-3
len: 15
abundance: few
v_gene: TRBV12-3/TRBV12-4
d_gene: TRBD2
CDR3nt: TGTGCCAGCAGTCTTCTAGCGGGGGTCGTAGATACGCAGTATTTT
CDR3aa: CASSLLAGVVDTQYF

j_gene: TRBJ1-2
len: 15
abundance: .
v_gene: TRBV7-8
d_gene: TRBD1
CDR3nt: TGTGCCAGCAGCTCCAAGGCAGGGGGCGGCTATGGCTACACCTTC
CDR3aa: CASSSKAGGGYGYTF

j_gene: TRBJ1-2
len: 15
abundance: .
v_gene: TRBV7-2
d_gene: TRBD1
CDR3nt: TGTGCCAGCAGCCCCCGACAGGGAGGTCCCTATGGCTACACCTTC
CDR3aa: CASSPRQGGPYGYTF

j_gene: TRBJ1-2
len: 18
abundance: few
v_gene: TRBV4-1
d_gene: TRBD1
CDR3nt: TGCGCCAGCAGCCACCCCGGACAGGATCCTACTCCAGACTATGGCTACACCTTC
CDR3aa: CASSHPGQDPTPDYGYTF

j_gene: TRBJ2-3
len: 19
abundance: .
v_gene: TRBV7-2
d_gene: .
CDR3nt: TGTGCCGGCAGCCCCCACATGGGGGGGGCTAGACGGTTCGCAGATACGCAGTATTTT
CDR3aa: CAGSPHMGGARRFADTQYF

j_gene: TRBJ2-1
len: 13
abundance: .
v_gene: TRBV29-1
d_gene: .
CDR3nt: TGCAGCGTTGTAAGGGGGGCCAACAATGAGCAGTTCTTC
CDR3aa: CSVVRGANNEQFF

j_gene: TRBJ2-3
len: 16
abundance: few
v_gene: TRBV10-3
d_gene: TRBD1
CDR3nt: TGTGCCATCAGTGAGCCTGACAGGGGGCTCACAGATACGCAGTGTTTT
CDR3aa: CAISEPDRGLTDTQCF

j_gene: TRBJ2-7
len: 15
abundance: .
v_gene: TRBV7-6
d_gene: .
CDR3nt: TGTGCCAGCAGCCTGGGGCCAGGGGAGAGCTACGAGCAGTACTTC
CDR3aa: CASSLGPGESYEQYF

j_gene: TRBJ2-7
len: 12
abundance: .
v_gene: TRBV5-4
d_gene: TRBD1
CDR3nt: TGTGCCACCGGGGACAGCCTCTACGAGCAGTACTTC
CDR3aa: CATGDSLYEQYF

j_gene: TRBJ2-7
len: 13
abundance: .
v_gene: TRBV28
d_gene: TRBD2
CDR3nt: TGTGCCAGCATCGGACTAGACTCCTACGAGCAGTACTTC
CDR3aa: CASIGLDSYEQYF

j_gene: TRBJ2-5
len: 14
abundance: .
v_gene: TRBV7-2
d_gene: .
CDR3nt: TGTGCCAGCAGCTTTACGTCAGCGACCGAGACCCAGTACTTC
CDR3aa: CASSFTSATETQYF

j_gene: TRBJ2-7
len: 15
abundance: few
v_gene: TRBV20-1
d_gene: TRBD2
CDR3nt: TGCAGTGCTAGGGAAGCGGGGGCTAGCTCCTACGAGCAGTACTTC
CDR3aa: CSAREAGASSYEQYF

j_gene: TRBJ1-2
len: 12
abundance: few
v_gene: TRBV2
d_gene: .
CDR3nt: TGTGCCAGCAGTGGGACATACTATGGCTACACCTTC
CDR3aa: CASSGTYYGYTF

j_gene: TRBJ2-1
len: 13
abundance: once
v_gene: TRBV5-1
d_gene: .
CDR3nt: TGCGCCAGCAGCTCAACAGGGTGCCATGAGCAGTTCTTC
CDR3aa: CASSSTGCHEQFF

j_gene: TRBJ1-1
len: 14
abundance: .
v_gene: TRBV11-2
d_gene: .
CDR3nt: TGTGCCAGCAGCTCGTCCGGGTCCTACACTGAAGCTTTCTTT
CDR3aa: CASSSSGSYTEAFF

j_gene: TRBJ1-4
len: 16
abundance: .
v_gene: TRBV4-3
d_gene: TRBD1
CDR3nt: TGCGCCAGCAGCCAAGAACGAACAGGGGGCGTTGAAAAACTGTTTTTT
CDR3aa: CASSQERTGGVEKLFF

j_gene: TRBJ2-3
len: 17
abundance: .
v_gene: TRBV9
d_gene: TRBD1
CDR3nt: TGTGCCAGCACCAGGACCGGGACAGGTTATGGCACAGATACGCAGTATTTT
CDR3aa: CASTRTGTGYGTDTQYF

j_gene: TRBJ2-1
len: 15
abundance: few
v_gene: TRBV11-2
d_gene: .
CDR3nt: TGTACCAGCAGCTTAGAGGCGGAGACCTACAATGAGCAGTTCTTC
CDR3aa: CTSSLEAETYNEQFF

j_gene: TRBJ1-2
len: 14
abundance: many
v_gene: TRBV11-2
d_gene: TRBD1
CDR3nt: TGTGCCAGCAGCATATTGACAGGGAACTATGGCTACACCTTC
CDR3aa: CASSILTGNYGYTF

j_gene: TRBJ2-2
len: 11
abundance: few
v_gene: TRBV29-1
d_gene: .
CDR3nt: TGCAGCGCCCGAAACACCGGGGAGCTGTTTTTT
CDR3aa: CSARNTGELFF

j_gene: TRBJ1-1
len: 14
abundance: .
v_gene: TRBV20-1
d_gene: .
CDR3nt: TGCAGTGCTAGGGAGGTTGGTGGAAACACTGAAGCTTTCTTT
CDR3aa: CSAREVGGNTEAFF

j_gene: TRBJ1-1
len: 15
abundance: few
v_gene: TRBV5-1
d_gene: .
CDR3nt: TGCGCCAGCAGCTTGGGGGTGACAGGAAACACTGAAGCTTTCTTT
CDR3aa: CASSLGVTGNTEAFF

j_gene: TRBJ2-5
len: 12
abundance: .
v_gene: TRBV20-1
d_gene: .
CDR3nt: TGCAGTGCTGTGAGCGGAAAAGAGACCCAGTACTTC
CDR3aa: CSAVSGKETQYF